This TCR beta chain was retrieved from a study of control samples from healthy donors and cancer patients. The data were produced by immunoSEQ multiplex PCR, yet TCRdb's version contains in-frame clones alone and is incomplete. The data hold about 97,000 clones, with 92% observed a single time. CDR1 is SGHVS, CDR2 FQNEAQ, per germline. The CDR3 spans 15 residues. V trimming: 7 bases; J trimming: 1 base; junction bases outside the gene matches: 9. The sample consisted of blood. This chain links TRBV7-8 with TRBJ2-7, with 8 bases that match TRBD1. The source of this sequence is a woman between 18 and 29 years old in good health. The CDR3 protein is CASKITGTGSYEQYF. The DNA of the CDR3 is TGTGCCAGCAAAATTACCGGGACAGGTTCCTACGAGCAGTACTTC.